This T cell receptor (beta chain) is drawn from a study of patients and donors after allogeneic stem cell transplantation. From the RT-PCR reads, TCRdb called clonotypes with MiXCR, one entry per CDR3 protein. The table records about 960,000 distinct CDR3 sequences, under 20% of them present only once. Germline lookup yields CDR1 SGHRS and CDR2 YFSETQ. The V and J ends lost 4 bases and 7 bases respectively, with 17 bases between them. The CDR3 contains 14 residues. This clonotype was observed a handful of times. Sequenced material: blood, either unsorted or a sorted T cell fraction (not recorded which). The V and J genes are TRBV5-1 and TRBJ1-2; D may be TRBD1 (5 bases). The source is a human donor who was either an allogeneic HSCT recipient or a stem cell or donor lymphocyte infusion donor (not recorded which). It is not recorded whose cells these are; they may come from a transplant donor. CDR3 DNA sequence: TGCGCCAGCAGCCACGGACGTAACGGGGGTGGCTACACCTTC. It specifies CASSHGRNGGGYTF.